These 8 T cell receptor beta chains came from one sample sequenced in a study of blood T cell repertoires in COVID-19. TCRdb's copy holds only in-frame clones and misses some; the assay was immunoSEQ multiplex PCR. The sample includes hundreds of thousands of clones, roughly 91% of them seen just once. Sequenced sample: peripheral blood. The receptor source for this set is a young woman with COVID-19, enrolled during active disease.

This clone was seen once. DNA of the CDR3: TGTGCCAGCCTCGGGTCCTATGGCTACACCTTC. Translation gives CASLGSYGYTF. This chain joins TRBV28 and TRBJ1-2; D remains ambiguous. The germline CDR1 and CDR2 sequences are MDHEN and SYDVKM. V shed 8 bases and J shed 4 bases, with 8 bases lying between them. The CDR3 is 11 amino acids.

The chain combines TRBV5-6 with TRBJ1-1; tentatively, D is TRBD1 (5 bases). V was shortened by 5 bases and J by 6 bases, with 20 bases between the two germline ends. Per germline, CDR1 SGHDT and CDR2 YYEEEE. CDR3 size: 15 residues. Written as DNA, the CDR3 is TGTGCCAGCAGACAACATTTCAGGGAAAGAGCTGAAGCTTTCTTT. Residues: CASRQHFRERAEAFF.

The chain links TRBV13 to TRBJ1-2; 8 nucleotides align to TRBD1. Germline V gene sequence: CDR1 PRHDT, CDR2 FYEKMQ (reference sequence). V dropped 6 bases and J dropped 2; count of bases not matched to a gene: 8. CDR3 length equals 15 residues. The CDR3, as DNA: TGTGCCAGCAGTCAGGGGGCCGAAGTAAACTATGGCTACACCTTC. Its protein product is CASSQGAEVNYGYTF. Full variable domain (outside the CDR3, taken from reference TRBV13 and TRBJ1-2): AAGVIQSPRHLIKEKRETATLKCYPIPRHDTVYWYQQGPGQDPQFLISFYEKMQSDKGSIPDRFSAQQFSDYHSELNMSSLELGDSALYFCASSQGAEVNYGYTFGSGTRLTVV.

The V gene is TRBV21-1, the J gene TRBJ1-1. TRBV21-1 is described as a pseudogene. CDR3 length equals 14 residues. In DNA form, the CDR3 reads TGTGCCAGCAGCAAAGGGAGCCAGAACACTGAAGCTTTCTTT. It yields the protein CASSKGSQNTEAFF.

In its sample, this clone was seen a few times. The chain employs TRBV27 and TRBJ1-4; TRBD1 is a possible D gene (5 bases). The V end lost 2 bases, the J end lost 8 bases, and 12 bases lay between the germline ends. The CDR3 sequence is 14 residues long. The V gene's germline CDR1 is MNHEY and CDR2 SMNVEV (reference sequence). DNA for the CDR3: TGTGCCAGCAGTTTAGGGCAGGGAGGGGAAAAACTGTTTTTT. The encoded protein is CASSLGQGGEKLFF.

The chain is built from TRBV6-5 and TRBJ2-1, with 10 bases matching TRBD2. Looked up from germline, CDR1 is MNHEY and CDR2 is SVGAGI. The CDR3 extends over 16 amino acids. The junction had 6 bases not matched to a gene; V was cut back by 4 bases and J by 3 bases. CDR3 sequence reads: CASSSVAGGRYNEQFF. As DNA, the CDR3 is TGTGCCAGCAGTTCTGTAGCGGGGGGCCGCTACAATGAGCAGTTCTTC.

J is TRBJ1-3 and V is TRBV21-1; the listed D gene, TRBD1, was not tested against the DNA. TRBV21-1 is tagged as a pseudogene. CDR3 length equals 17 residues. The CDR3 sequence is CASSRDRFISSGNTIYF. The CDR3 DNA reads TGTGCCAGCAGTAGGGACAGGTTCATAAGCTCTGGAAACACCATATATTTT.

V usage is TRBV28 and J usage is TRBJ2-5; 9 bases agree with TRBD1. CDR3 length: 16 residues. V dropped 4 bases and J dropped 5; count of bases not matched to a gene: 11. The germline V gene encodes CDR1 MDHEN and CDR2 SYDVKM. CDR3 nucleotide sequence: TGTGCCAGCAGTTCGCCGGGACAGGGCCTAAGGGAGACCCAGTACTTC. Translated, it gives CASSSPGQGLRETQYF.